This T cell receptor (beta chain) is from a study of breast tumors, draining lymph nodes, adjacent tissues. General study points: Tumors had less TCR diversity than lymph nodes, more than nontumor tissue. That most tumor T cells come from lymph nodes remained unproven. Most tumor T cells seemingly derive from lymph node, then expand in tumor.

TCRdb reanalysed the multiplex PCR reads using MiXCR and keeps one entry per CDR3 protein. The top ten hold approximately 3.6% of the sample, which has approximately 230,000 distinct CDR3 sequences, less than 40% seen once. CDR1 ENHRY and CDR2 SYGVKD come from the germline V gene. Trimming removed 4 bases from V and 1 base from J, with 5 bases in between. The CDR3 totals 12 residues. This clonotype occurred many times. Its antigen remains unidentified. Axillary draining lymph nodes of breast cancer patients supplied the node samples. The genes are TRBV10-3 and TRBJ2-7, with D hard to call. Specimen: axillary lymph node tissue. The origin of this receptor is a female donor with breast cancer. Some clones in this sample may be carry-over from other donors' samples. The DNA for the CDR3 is TGTGCCATCAGTGGATCATCCTACGAGCAGTACTTC. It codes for CAISGSSYEQYF.